This T cell receptor beta chain is drawn from a study of spatial heterogeneity in lung cancer. There are many counts of this clonotype. Individual TCR cDNA molecules each bore their own unique molecular identifier. TCRdb used MiXCR to reprocess the 5' RACE reads, holding one entry per CDR3 protein. This table holds 50,000 to 65,000 distinct CDR3 sequences, more than 7% found once. Indicated time point: sample taken at primary tumor resection. Researchers sequenced whole RNA taken from tumor, nontumor lung or frozen PBMC without sorting. The CDR3 has 15 residues. V was pared by 5 bases and J by 2 bases, with 13 bases between. Germline values: CDR1 SGHTA, CDR2 FQGNSA.

The TCR originated in a female donor with early-stage non-small cell lung cancer. The sample consisted of PBMCs, taken at surgery. The chain has TRBV7-2 and TRBJ1-3; a possible D gene is TRBD1 (5 bases). CDR3 bases: TGTGCCAGCAGCGTAGACAGCAAGACTGGAAACACCATATATTTT. Protein: CASSVDSKTGNTIYF.